Listed below are T cell receptor beta chains from one sample, sequenced in a study of cytomegalovirus exposure and HLA in healthy donors. TCRdb keeps only in-frame clones here, not all; method: immunoSEQ multiplex PCR. The sample contains some 200,000 clones, roughly 80% of which appear only once. Sequencing was performed on PBMCs. These receptors all come from a man aged 40-55 years in good health and CMV-seropositive. CDR3s include the opening cysteine and the closing phenylalanine or tryptophan. The order of the fields is clone size, V gene, D gene, J gene, CDR3 length, CDR3 DNA, CDR3 protein. A D gene is named only where the DNA matches it firmly. Rows may omit the clone size; those that give it use once, few, many or a size class.

clone_size: few
v_call: TRBV4-3
d_call: -
j_call: TRBJ1-2
cdr3_length: 13
cdr3_nt: TGCGCCAGCAGCCAAGATTCCGACTATGGCTACACCTTC
cdr3_aa: CASSQDSDYGYTF

clone_size: -
v_call: TRBV7-2
d_call: -
j_call: TRBJ2-7
cdr3_length: 12
cdr3_nt: TGTGCCAGCAGCTTATCAACTTACGAGCAGTACTTC
cdr3_aa: CASSLSTYEQYF

clone_size: -
v_call: TRBV5-4
d_call: TRBD1
j_call: TRBJ2-7
cdr3_length: 15
cdr3_nt: TGTGCCAGCAGCAGAGAGGGGACAGGGATATACGAGCAGTACTTC
cdr3_aa: CASSREGTGIYEQYF

clone_size: -
v_call: TRBV5-8
d_call: -
j_call: TRBJ1-5
cdr3_length: 13
cdr3_nt: TGTGCCAGCAGCTGGGACTTGAGGGAACCCCAGCATTTT
cdr3_aa: CASSWDLREPQHF

clone_size: -
v_call: TRBV19
d_call: TRBD2
j_call: TRBJ2-5
cdr3_length: 16
cdr3_nt: TGTGCCAGTAGTATACGCGGGGGGGCGGGTGTAAAGACCCAGTACTTC
cdr3_aa: CASSIRGGAGVKTQYF

clone_size: -
v_call: TRBV2
d_call: -
j_call: TRBJ1-2
cdr3_length: 14
cdr3_nt: TGTGCCAGCAGCTCCGGGACTGTGGCTGGGGGCTACACCTTC
cdr3_aa: CASSSGTVAGGYTF

clone_size: once
v_call: TRBV10-2
d_call: -
j_call: TRBJ1-5
cdr3_length: 14
cdr3_nt: TGCGCCAGCAGAGGGCAGGGGAACAATCAGCCCCAGCATTTT
cdr3_aa: CASRGQGNNQPQHF

clone_size: -
v_call: TRBV2
d_call: -
j_call: TRBJ2-5
cdr3_length: 10
cdr3_nt: TGTGCCAGCAGCTATGAGACCCAGTACTTC
cdr3_aa: CASSYETQYF

clone_size: -
v_call: TRBV5-6
d_call: TRBD1
j_call: TRBJ2-2
cdr3_length: 14
cdr3_nt: TGTGCCAGCTGGACAGGGAGGTACACCGGGGAGCTGTTTTTT
cdr3_aa: CASWTGRYTGELFF

clone_size: once
v_call: TRBV5-4
d_call: TRBD2
j_call: TRBJ2-3
cdr3_length: 16
cdr3_nt: TGTGCCAGCAGCTCCGGACTAGCGGGGAGCACAGATACGCAGTATTTT
cdr3_aa: CASSSGLAGSTDTQYF

clone_size: few
v_call: TRBV7-2
d_call: TRBD1
j_call: TRBJ1-1
cdr3_length: 17
cdr3_nt: TGTGCCAGCAGCTTCGGACAGGGGGGGCCGATGAACACTGAAGCTTTCTTT
cdr3_aa: CASSFGQGGPMNTEAFF

clone_size: -
v_call: TRBV9
d_call: -
j_call: TRBJ2-2
cdr3_length: 11
cdr3_nt: TGTGCCAGCACCCGGACCGGGGAGCTGTTTTTT
cdr3_aa: CASTRTGELFF

clone_size: -
v_call: TRBV5-4
d_call: -
j_call: TRBJ2-1
cdr3_length: 13
cdr3_nt: TGTGCCACCTGGCGGAGCTCCTACAATGAGCAGTTCTTC
cdr3_aa: CATWRSSYNEQFF

clone_size: -
v_call: TRBV7-9
d_call: TRBD2
j_call: TRBJ2-5
cdr3_length: 16
cdr3_nt: TGTGCCAGCAGCTTAGACGTCGGGGGGGCTTCGGAGACCCAGTACTTC
cdr3_aa: CASSLDVGGASETQYF

clone_size: -
v_call: TRBV27
d_call: TRBD1
j_call: TRBJ2-7
cdr3_length: 14
cdr3_nt: TGTGCCAGCAGTCCCCGGACAGGCCCCTACGAGCAGTACTTC
cdr3_aa: CASSPRTGPYEQYF

clone_size: -
v_call: TRBV5-1
d_call: -
j_call: TRBJ2-3
cdr3_length: 13
cdr3_nt: TGCGCCAGCAGCTCCTCGGAGGGAGATACGCAGTATTTT
cdr3_aa: CASSSSEGDTQYF

clone_size: -
v_call: TRBV18
d_call: -
j_call: TRBJ1-1
cdr3_length: 13
cdr3_nt: TGTGCCAGCTCAGGCCTGAGGGACACTGAAGCTTTCTTT
cdr3_aa: CASSGLRDTEAFF

clone_size: -
v_call: TRBV4-1
d_call: TRBD2
j_call: TRBJ2-3
cdr3_length: 18
cdr3_nt: TGCGCCAGCAGCCAAAAGGGGACTAGCGGGGTCAACACAGATACGCAGTATTTT
cdr3_aa: CASSQKGTSGVNTDTQYF

clone_size: once
v_call: TRBV7-2
d_call: -
j_call: TRBJ2-3
cdr3_length: 15
cdr3_nt: TGTGCCAGCAGCAAGAGCGGGCTAAGGACAGATACGCAGTATTTT
cdr3_aa: CASSKSGLRTDTQYF

clone_size: -
v_call: TRBV10-1
d_call: TRBD1
j_call: TRBJ2-2
cdr3_length: 15
cdr3_nt: TGCGCCAGCACGACAGGGGCGTTCTTCACCGGGGAGCTGTTTTTT
cdr3_aa: CASTTGAFFTGELFF

clone_size: -
v_call: TRBV21-1
d_call: -
j_call: TRBJ1-5
cdr3_length: 18
cdr3_nt: TGTGCCAGCAGCAAAGATGGCAGGGAATCGGCTAGCAATCAGCCCCAGCATTTT
cdr3_aa: CASSKDGRESASNQPQHF

clone_size: -
v_call: TRBV27
d_call: TRBD1
j_call: TRBJ1-2
cdr3_length: 15
cdr3_nt: TGTGCCAGCCGGCTACTAGGACAGGGGAGATTTGGCTACACCTTC
cdr3_aa: CASRLLGQGRFGYTF

clone_size: once
v_call: TRBV12-5
d_call: TRBD1
j_call: TRBJ2-6
cdr3_length: 18
cdr3_nt: TGTGCTAGTGGTACCGGGGGACAGGGGTACTCTGGGGCCAACGTCCTGACTTTC
cdr3_aa: CASGTGGQGYSGANVLTF

clone_size: -
v_call: TRBV27
d_call: TRBD2
j_call: TRBJ2-5
cdr3_length: 14
cdr3_nt: TGTGCCAGCAGTTTAGTCGGGGGGTTTGAGACCCAGTACTTC
cdr3_aa: CASSLVGGFETQYF

clone_size: once
v_call: TRBV4-3
d_call: -
j_call: TRBJ2-2
cdr3_length: 14
cdr3_nt: TGCGCCAGCAGCCAAGATTTCGGGAACCGGGAGCTGTTTTTT
cdr3_aa: CASSQDFGNRELFF

clone_size: -
v_call: TRBV6-5
d_call: -
j_call: TRBJ1-4
cdr3_length: 15
cdr3_nt: TGTGCCAGCAGGGACGCCGGGACAACTAATGAAAAACTGTTTTTT
cdr3_aa: CASRDAGTTNEKLFF

clone_size: -
v_call: TRBV7-6
d_call: TRBD2
j_call: TRBJ2-7
cdr3_length: 16
cdr3_nt: TGTGCCAGCAGCCCCCGACTAGCGGGGAGCTCCTACGAGCAGTACTTC
cdr3_aa: CASSPRLAGSSYEQYF

clone_size: -
v_call: TRBV4-3
d_call: TRBD1
j_call: TRBJ1-4
cdr3_length: 13
cdr3_nt: TGCGCCAGCAGCCAGGGGGGACAGGGAAAACTGTTTTTT
cdr3_aa: CASSQGGQGKLFF

clone_size: -
v_call: TRBV9
d_call: TRBD2
j_call: TRBJ2-5
cdr3_length: 15
cdr3_nt: TGTGCCAGCAGCGTAGGGAACGGGGGGGCGGAGACCCAGTACTTC
cdr3_aa: CASSVGNGGAETQYF